Listed here are 9 T cell receptor beta chains from one sample, sequenced in a study of T-cell reconstitution after alpha-beta-depleted transplantation in children. The TCRbeta library was prepared with unique molecular identifiers. TCRdb recomputed calls from the PCR reads with MiXCR, one row per CDR3 protein. Of 300,000 to 400,000 distinct CDR3 sequences detected, around 20% appear once; the ten largest clones hold about a tenth. The sequencing used PBMCs, mostly from graft donor cells, collected 180 days after TCRalphabeta/CD19-depleted stem cell transplant. These receptors were collected from a male patient aged 10 to 17 who had a stem cell transplant for acute lymphoblastic leukemia, so the T cells may come from the graft donor.

The chain's CDR3 is CASSPPTSGSRDEQFF. CDR3 sequence (DNA): TGTGCCAGCAGCCCACCGACTAGCGGGAGTAGAGATGAGCAGTTCTTC. The V call is TRBV7-9, the J call TRBJ2-1; TRBD2 matches at 12 bases. CDR1 and CDR2 from the germline V gene are SEHNR and FQNEAQ (reference sequence). V shed 5 bases and J 8 bases; nucleotides not matched to a gene: 10. The CDR3 is 16 residues long.

The chain employs TRBV18 and TRBJ2-7, with 11 bases identical to TRBD2. V lost 8 bases to trimming and J lost 4 bases; unmatched junction nucleotides: 10. The CDR3 loop spans 15 amino acids. The germline gives CDR1 KGHSH, CDR2 LQKENI. The CDR3 protein is CASASLAGVSYEQYF. Written as DNA, the CDR3 is TGTGCCAGCGCCTCACTAGCGGGAGTTAGTTACGAGCAGTACTTC.

This chain joins TRBV27 and TRBJ2-7; 13 nucleotides align to TRBD2. Germline trimming cut 5 bases from V and 3 bases from J; bases unmatched to any gene: 13. Per germline, CDR1 MNHEY and CDR2 SMNVEV (reference sequence). CDR3 length: 18 residues. CDR3 protein: CASSPGLAGDYWDYEQYF. The DNA of the CDR3 is TGTGCCAGCAGTCCCGGACTAGCGGGAGACTATTGGGACTACGAGCAGTACTTC.

The J gene is TRBJ2-7, the V gene TRBV9; TRBD1 matches 9 bases. The CDR3 totals 14 residues. Germline assignment: CDR1 SGDLS and CDR2 YYNGEE. J lost 4 bases, V lost 2 bases, and 4 bases had no gene match. In nucleotides, the CDR3 is TGTGCCAGCAGCGTTGGGACAGGGTTGTACGAGCAGTACTTC. This translates into CASSVGTGLYEQYF.

The rearrangement links TRBV5-1 to TRBJ2-7; unclear D gene. V shed 1 base and J shed 0 bases, with 17 bases lying between them. Looked up from germline, CDR1 is SGHRS and CDR2 is YFSETQ. This CDR3 has 17 amino acids. The CDR3 loop is CASSLNPYRGSSYEQYF. In DNA, the CDR3 is TGCGCCAGCAGCTTGAACCCCTATAGAGGCAGCTCCTACGAGCAGTACTTC.

This clonotype was seen a handful of times. The chain couples TRBV5-5 to TRBJ2-5; D unresolved. The CDR3 contains 15 residues. Between the trimmed V and J ends, which lost 0 bases and 3 bases, there was a span of 12 bases. From germline, CDR1 is SGHKS and CDR2 YYEKEE (reference sequence). The CDR3 DNA follows: TGTGCCAGCAGCTTGGGGGGAACTATCAAAGAGACCCAGTACTTC. Translated, it gives CASSLGGTIKETQYF.

The chain joins TRBV20-1 to TRBJ2-1, with TRBD2 matching over 13 bases. J was trimmed by 7 bases and V by 3 bases; bases with no gene match: 6. The germline gives CDR1 DFQATT, CDR2 SNEGSKA (reference sequence). The CDR3 runs 15 residues. The CDR3: CSARAGTSGKNEQFF. Here the CDR3 DNA reads TGCAGTGCTAGGGCCGGGACTAGCGGGAAGAATGAGCAGTTCTTC.

The V gene is TRBV6-1, the J gene TRBJ2-7; D remains ambiguous. CDR3 length equals 15 residues. Germline V gene sequence: CDR1 MNHNS, CDR2 SASEGT. Trimming stripped 7 bases from V and 2 bases from J, with 18 bases between. CDR3 DNA sequence: TGTGCCAGCACCCATAGAAAAGGGATCCCCTACGAGCAGTACTTC. Protein sequence: CASTHRKGIPYEQYF.

This clonotype appeared a few times. This chain uses TRBV10-3 with TRBJ2-7; D may be TRBD2 (6 bases). Germline CDR1 and CDR2: ENHRY and SYGVKD. The V and J ends lost 3 bases and 3 bases respectively, with 9 bases between them. The CDR3 runs 13 residues. The CDR3 DNA sequence: TGTGCCATCAGTGACGGGACTTTCTACGAGCAGTACTTC. This encodes CAISDGTFYEQYF.